Listed here are 9 T cell receptor beta chains from one sample, sequenced in a study of T cell responses to AZD1222 COVID-19 vaccine. TCRdb keeps only in-frame clones here, not all; method: immunoSEQ multiplex PCR. The sample has about 110,000 clones, about 88% seen once. Here the sequenced sample was peripheral blood, taken on day 0 of AZD1222 vaccination. The source of these receptors is an adult in good health.

This clone was detected only once. The chain couples TRBV4-1 to TRBJ2-7; 11 bases align to TRBD2. The germline CDR1 and CDR2 sequences are MGHRA and YSYEKL. The CDR3 sequence is 16 residues long. After removal of 3 bases from V and 6 bases from J, the junction contained 10 bases not matched to a gene. The CDR3 bases are TGCGCCAGCAGCCACCAACTAGCGGGGGCTCCCAGCGAGCAGTACTTC. Its protein is CASSHQLAGAPSEQYF.

This chain uses TRBV27 with TRBJ1-2; possible D gene TRBD1, 5 bases. In germline, CDR1 is MNHEY, CDR2 SMNVEV (reference sequence). There are 14 residues in the CDR3. Trimming pared 0 bases from V and 2 bases from J, leaving 7 bases between. As DNA, the CDR3 is TGTGCCAGCAGTTTATCCAGGGCCAACTATGGCTACACCTTC. Translation gives CASSLSRANYGYTF.

This clone was picked up one time. The rearrangement uses TRBV5-4 and TRBJ1-2; TRBD1 matches at 8 bases. The junction had 8 bases not matched to a gene; V was cut back by 1 base and J by 3 bases. The CDR3 consists of 16 residues. Germline assignment: CDR1 SGHNT and CDR2 YYREEE (reference sequence). The CDR3 loop reads CASSLRRQGQDYGYTF. CDR3 bases: TGTGCCAGCAGCTTGAGGAGACAGGGGCAGGACTATGGCTACACCTTC.

The chain combines TRBV14 with TRBJ1-1; D is unclear. CDR1 SGHDN and CDR2 FVKESK come from the germline V gene. The V end was cut by 0 bases, the J end by 6 bases, with 5 bases between. The CDR3 has 12 amino acids. This chain's CDR3 is CASSQDWAEAFF. In nucleotides, the CDR3 is TGTGCCAGCAGCCAAGACTGGGCTGAAGCTTTCTTT.

V gene TRBV7-8 combines with J gene TRBJ2-3, with D possibly being TRBD1 or TRBD2 (5 bases each). Germline CDR1 and CDR2: SGHVS and FQNEAQ. Trimming took 5 bases from V and 7 from J, leaving 13 bases between them. The CDR3 is 13 residues long. CDR3 loop: CASSQGPSNTQYF. Here the CDR3 DNA reads TGTGCCAGCAGCCAGGGACCCTCTAATACGCAGTATTTT.

The chain is built from TRBV25-1 and TRBJ1-1, with a tentative D call TRBD1 (5 bases). CDR1 is MGHDK and CDR2 is SYGVNS in the germline V gene. This CDR3 comprises 15 residues. Trimming removed 4 bases from V and 6 bases from J, with 18 bases in between. The CDR3 DNA follows: TGTGCCAGCAGTGCCCCGACGGGGGGAGTCGCTGAAGCTTTCTTT. This gives the protein CASSAPTGGVAEAFF.

The rearrangement joins TRBV4-1 to TRBJ1-1, with D uncertain. The CDR3 is made up of 15 amino acids. Trimming shortened V by 3 bases and J by 1 base, and 12 bases separated the two germline ends. In germline, CDR1 is MGHRA, CDR2 YSYEKL. The DNA for the CDR3 is TGCGCCAGCAGCCACCTAGGGAGGGAGAACACTGAAGCTTTCTTT. Protein: CASSHLGRENTEAFF.

The V and J genes are TRBV9 and TRBJ2-7, with TRBD1 identical over 8 bases. Germline assignment: CDR1 SGDLS and CDR2 YYNGEE. The CDR3 is made up of 13 amino acids. Trimming removed 3 bases from V and 2 bases from J; junction bases left unmatched: 1. For the CDR3, the DNA is TGTGCCAGCAGCGAGGGACAGGCCTACGAGCAGTACGTC. This sequence encodes CASSEGQAYEQYV.

The chain links TRBV19 to TRBJ1-1; D may be TRBD1 (5 bases). The V gene's germline CDR1 is LNHDA and CDR2 SQIVND (reference sequence). The CDR3 is 14 residues long. Trimming took off 1 base at V and 6 bases at J, with 12 bases between the two ends. DNA for the CDR3: TGTGCCAGTAGTATAGCCAGGGTAGCGCCTGAAGCTTTCTTT. Translation: CASSIARVAPEAFF. Looking up the rest from reference TRBV19 and TRBJ1-1 gives the full variable domain: DGGITQSPKYLFRKEGQNVTLSCEQNLNHDAMYWYRQDPGQGLRLIYYSQIVNDFQKGDIAEGYSVSREKKESFPLTVTSAQKNPTAFYLCASSIARVAPEAFFGQGTRLTVV.